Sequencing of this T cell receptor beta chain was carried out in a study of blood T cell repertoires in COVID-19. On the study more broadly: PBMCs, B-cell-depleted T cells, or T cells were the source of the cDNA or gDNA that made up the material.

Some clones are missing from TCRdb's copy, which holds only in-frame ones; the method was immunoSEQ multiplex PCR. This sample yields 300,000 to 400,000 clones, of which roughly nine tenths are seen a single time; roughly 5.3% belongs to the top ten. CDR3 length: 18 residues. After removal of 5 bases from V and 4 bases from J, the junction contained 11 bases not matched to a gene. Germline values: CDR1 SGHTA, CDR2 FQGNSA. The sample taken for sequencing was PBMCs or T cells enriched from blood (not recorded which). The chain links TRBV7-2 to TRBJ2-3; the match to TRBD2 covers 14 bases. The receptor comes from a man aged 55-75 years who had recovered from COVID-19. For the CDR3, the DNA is TGTGCCAGCAGCCGGCCGGGACTAGCGGGAGTGGGGGCAGATACGCAGTATTTT. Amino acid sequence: CASSRPGLAGVGADTQYF.